Included here is one TCR beta chain sequence, with context. The target antigen is unknown. These data come from a study of T cell responses to AZD1222 COVID-19 vaccine. Study findings and constraints: Nearly half of spike-specific TCRs reportedly go after variant regions that carry no mutations. None of the repertoires were sampled until the peak T cell response had passed. The donor group comprised mostly white British people and more females; the analysis possibly underestimated clonal diversity. The study found Spike-specific TCR breadth and depth rose after two AZD1222 doses.

Trimming shortened V by 4 bases and J by 5 bases, and 9 bases separated the two germline ends. This CDR3 has 13 amino acids. Data came from immunoSEQ multiplex PCR; TCRdb stores just in-frame clones and leaves some out. The table shows over 150,000 clones, with approximately 95% occurring only once. The chain couples TRBV12-3 or TRBV12-4 to TRBJ1-5; no clear D gene. The TCR comes from an adult who received the MenACWY meningococcal vaccine as a control. Sequencing used peripheral blood, obtained 28 days after the second dose of the MenACWY control vaccine. The chain's CDR3 is CASSYRTDQPQHF. In DNA, the CDR3 is TGTGCCAGCAGTTATAGGACCGATCAGCCCCAGCATTTT.